A selection of T cell receptor beta chains follows, all from one sample in a study of blood T cell repertoires in COVID-19. Sequencing used immunoSEQ multiplex PCR; TCRdb keeps in-frame clones, though not all of them. The sample yields about 310,000 clones, approximately 85% seen once. Sequenced input: PBMCs or T cells enriched from blood (not recorded which). These receptor sequences come from a young man who had recovered from COVID-19. CDR3s include the opening cysteine and the closing phenylalanine or tryptophan. Fields, in order: D gene, clone size, V gene, J gene, CDR3 protein, CDR3 DNA. D genes are given only for firm matches. The size field is filled for only some rows; it gives once, few, many or a size class.

d_gene: -
abundance: -
v_gene: TRBV9
j_gene: TRBJ2-1
CDR3aa: CASSTGNEQFF
CDR3nt: TGTGCCAGCAGCACGGGGAATGAGCAGTTCTTC

d_gene: TRBD1
abundance: -
v_gene: TRBV10-2
j_gene: TRBJ1-6
CDR3aa: CASRGQGTVLGNSPLHF
CDR3nt: TGCGCCAGCAGGGGACAGGGGACCGTATTAGGTAATTCACCCCTCCACTTT

d_gene: TRBD1
abundance: -
v_gene: TRBV30
j_gene: TRBJ1-2
CDR3aa: CACPEARDSYGYTF
CDR3nt: TGTGCCTGCCCCGAGGCCCGGGACAGCTATGGCTACACCTTC

d_gene: TRBD1
abundance: -
v_gene: TRBV7-2
j_gene: TRBJ1-6
CDR3aa: CASSLVGTGSYNSPLHF
CDR3nt: TGTGCCAGCAGCTTAGTTGGGACAGGGTCCTATAATTCACCCCTCCACTTT

d_gene: -
abundance: -
v_gene: TRBV9
j_gene: TRBJ2-1
CDR3aa: CASSVEGGGFNFGSYNEQFF
CDR3nt: TGTGCCAGCAGCGTAGAGGGAGGGGGGTTTAATTTCGGGTCCTACAATGAGCAGTTCTTC

d_gene: TRBD1
abundance: -
v_gene: TRBV19
j_gene: TRBJ2-4
CDR3aa: CASSPHRGRAKNIQYF
CDR3nt: TGTGCCAGTAGTCCACACAGGGGTAGGGCCAAAAACATTCAGTACTTC

d_gene: -
abundance: many
v_gene: TRBV19
j_gene: TRBJ2-7
CDR3aa: CASSFRETDEQYF
CDR3nt: TGTGCCAGTAGCTTCAGGGAAACCGACGAGCAGTACTTC

d_gene: TRBD1
abundance: -
v_gene: TRBV19
j_gene: TRBJ2-5
CDR3aa: CASSGRTGGLETQYF
CDR3nt: TGTGCCAGTAGTGGGCGGACAGGGGGGTTGGAGACCCAGTACTTC

d_gene: TRBD1
abundance: once
v_gene: TRBV10-1
j_gene: TRBJ1-1
CDR3aa: CASSGPGQGTEAFF
CDR3nt: TGCGCCAGCAGTGGCCCGGGACAGGGGACTGAAGCTTTCTTT

d_gene: -
abundance: few
v_gene: TRBV3-1/TRBV3-2
j_gene: TRBJ1-6
CDR3aa: CASSQFRLPLHF
CDR3nt: TGTGCCAGCAGCCAATTCCGTCTCCCCCTCCACTTT

d_gene: TRBD1
abundance: -
v_gene: TRBV19
j_gene: TRBJ1-1
CDR3aa: CASSESPGQGREAFF
CDR3nt: TGTGCCAGTAGCGAATCCCCGGGACAGGGGCGTGAAGCTTTCTTT

d_gene: -
abundance: once
v_gene: TRBV7-3
j_gene: TRBJ1-2
CDR3aa: CASSDDRRHGYTF
CDR3nt: TGTGCCAGCAGTGACGATAGGCGGCATGGCTACACCTTC

d_gene: -
abundance: once
v_gene: TRBV29-1
j_gene: TRBJ1-2
CDR3aa: CSVVGGRDYGYTF
CDR3nt: TGCAGCGTTGTCGGGGGGCGCGACTATGGCTACACCTTC

d_gene: TRBD1
abundance: -
v_gene: TRBV25-1
j_gene: TRBJ2-7
CDR3aa: CASSGGGQGHLYEQYF
CDR3nt: TGTGCCAGCAGTGGAGGTGGACAGGGGCATCTCTACGAGCAGTACTTC

d_gene: -
abundance: -
v_gene: TRBV4-2
j_gene: TRBJ1-4
CDR3aa: CASSLFPADSSEKLFF
CDR3nt: TGTGCCAGCAGCCTTTTCCCGGCGGACAGTAGCGAAAAACTGTTTTTT

d_gene: -
abundance: few
v_gene: TRBV19
j_gene: TRBJ1-1
CDR3aa: CASSIGPGATEAFF
CDR3nt: TGTGCCAGTAGTATAGGCCCAGGGGCCACTGAAGCTTTCTTT

d_gene: -
abundance: -
v_gene: TRBV27
j_gene: TRBJ1-2
CDR3aa: CASSLSPVPDGYTF
CDR3nt: TGTGCCAGCAGTTTATCGCCAGTCCCAGATGGCTACACCTTC

d_gene: -
abundance: -
v_gene: TRBV3-1/TRBV3-2
j_gene: TRBJ1-2
CDR3aa: CASSQQNGYTF
CDR3nt: TGTGCCAGCAGCCAACAAAATGGCTACACCTTC

d_gene: TRBD1
abundance: -
v_gene: TRBV5-6
j_gene: TRBJ1-2
CDR3aa: CASSTTGGLSYGYTF
CDR3nt: TGTGCCAGCAGCACCACAGGGGGCCTTTCGTATGGCTACACCTTC

d_gene: TRBD1
abundance: -
v_gene: TRBV18
j_gene: TRBJ1-2
CDR3aa: CASSPDRDYGYGYTF
CDR3nt: TGTGCCAGCTCACCAGACAGGGATTATGGCTATGGCTACACCTTC

d_gene: TRBD2
abundance: -
v_gene: TRBV7-2
j_gene: TRBJ2-2
CDR3aa: CASSLGAGGRTGELFF
CDR3nt: TGTGCCAGCAGCTTAGGAGCGGGGGGTCGCACCGGGGAGCTGTTTTTT

d_gene: TRBD1
abundance: -
v_gene: TRBV9
j_gene: TRBJ2-3
CDR3aa: CASSVLGQGDRDTQYF
CDR3nt: TGTGCCAGCAGCGTGTTGGGACAGGGTGATAGGGATACGCAGTATTTT

d_gene: -
abundance: -
v_gene: TRBV27
j_gene: TRBJ1-5
CDR3aa: CASSGGGGQPQHF
CDR3nt: TGTGCCAGCAGTGGAGGGGGGGGACAGCCCCAGCATTTT

d_gene: -
abundance: -
v_gene: TRBV27
j_gene: TRBJ2-7
CDR3aa: CASSFRGSEQYF
CDR3nt: TGTGCCAGCAGTTTTAGAGGGTCCGAGCAGTACTTC

d_gene: TRBD1
abundance: -
v_gene: TRBV18
j_gene: TRBJ1-3
CDR3aa: CASSEATGTAGNTIYF
CDR3nt: TGTGCCAGCTCAGAGGCTACCGGGACAGCTGGAAACACCATATATTTT

d_gene: TRBD1
abundance: -
v_gene: TRBV5-1
j_gene: TRBJ1-3
CDR3aa: CASSLVGTEPGNTIYF
CDR3nt: TGCGCCAGCAGCTTGGTTGGGACAGAACCTGGAAACACCATATATTTT

d_gene: -
abundance: -
v_gene: TRBV19
j_gene: TRBJ1-2
CDR3aa: CFVRDRRSAGGYTF
CDR3nt: TGCTTCGTTCGCGACAGGCGCAGCGCGGGTGGCTACACCTTC